Following are 2 T cell receptor beta chains from one sample sequenced in a study of identical twins. TCRdb fed the 5' RACE reads into MiXCR, producing one record per CDR3 protein. There are 200,000 to 250,000 distinct CDR3 sequences in the sample; around 8% occur only once, and less than 2.5% lies in the top ten. These data were also filed under a second study, of yellow fever vaccine responses in identical twins.

Sequencing was done on a sample of memory (CD45RO+) T cells sorted from blood. These receptors came from a woman under 30 in good health.

Ten or more counts support this clonotype. The genes are TRBV29-1 and TRBJ2-1; perhaps TRBD2 as D (5 bases). The V gene lost 4 bases and the J gene lost 0 bases, with 13 bases spanning the gap. This CDR3 comprises 15 residues. Germline-derived CDR1 and CDR2 are SQVTM and ANQGSEA. The CDR3 DNA reads as TGCAGCGTTGTAGGCGGGCCTAGCTCCTACAATGAGCAGTTCTTC. Translating gives CSVVGGPSSYNEQFF.

This clonotype has just a few counts. The gene calls are TRBV20-1 and TRBJ2-2; 9 bases fit TRBD2. J was trimmed by 0 bases and V by 5 bases; bases with no gene match: 7. Germline CDR1 reads DFQATT; CDR2 reads SNEGSKA (reference sequence). This CDR3 is 16 amino acids long. The CDR3 DNA sequence: TGCAGTGCTCCCGGGCTAGCGGGATCGAACACCGGGGAGCTGTTTTTT. Amino acids: CSAPGLAGSNTGELFF.